A selection of T cell receptor beta chains follows, all from one sample in a study of blood T cell repertoires in COVID-19. Produced via immunoSEQ multiplex PCR; TCRdb's table is partial and in-frame only. The sample contains about 130,000 clones, about four fifths of which appear only once. The sample taken for sequencing was peripheral blood. These receptors all stem from a woman aged 55 to 70 with acute or convalescent COVID-19. CDR3s include the opening cysteine and the closing phenylalanine or tryptophan. Each record gives: V gene, clone size, J gene, D gene, CDR3 DNA, CDR3 protein. A D gene is named only where the DNA matches it firmly. Clone size is not always given. Where it is, it says once, few, many or a class for expanded clones.

TRBV19	.	TRBJ1-1	.	TGTGCCAGTAGTATAGGACTGGGACAAACTGAAGCTTTCTTT	CASSIGLGQTEAFF
TRBV29-1	.	TRBJ1-2	TRBD1	TGCAGCGTTGAAGTAGGACAGGGTAACTATGGCTACACCTTC	CSVEVGQGNYGYTF
TRBV6-4	.	TRBJ1-6	.	TGTGCCAGCAGTGCCCCCTCGACTCGGTCACCCCTCCACTTT	CASSAPSTRSPLHF
TRBV10-1	.	TRBJ2-2	TRBD1	TGCGCCAGCGGAACCGGGACAGCGAACACCGGGGAGCTGTTTTTT	CASGTGTANTGELFF
TRBV6-2/TRBV6-3	once	TRBJ2-7	.	TGTGCCAGCAGTTACAAGGTGGGGAGCTCCTACGAGCAGTACTTC	CASSYKVGSSYEQYF
TRBV9	.	TRBJ2-7	TRBD1	TGTGCCAGCAGCGTAGGATCCACAGGGGCCTACGAGCAGTACTTC	CASSVGSTGAYEQYF
TRBV6-6	once	TRBJ1-2	TRBD1	TGTGCCAGCAGTTACGCCGGGACAGGAGAGAATCGCTACACCTTC	CASSYAGTGENRYTF
TRBV18	.	TRBJ2-7	.	TGTGCCAGCTCACCACCGGCTCTGGCAGGGAATAAGTACGAGCAGTACTTC	CASSPPALAGNKYEQYF
TRBV19	.	TRBJ1-3	.	TGTGCCAGTAGCCGTCTGCAGACCGGGTACTCTGGAAACACCATATATTTT	CASSRLQTGYSGNTIYF
TRBV7-9	.	TRBJ2-1	TRBD2	TGTGCCAGCAGCTTACAGCGGGGGGTTGAAAATGAGCAGTTCTTC	CASSLQRGVENEQFF
TRBV7-8	few	TRBJ2-3	TRBD2	TGTGCCGTGGTTAGCGGGGGGGCTAGCACAGATACGCAGTATTTT	CAVVSGGASTDTQYF
TRBV6-5	.	TRBJ1-2	TRBD1	TGTGCCAGCAGTTCATACAGGGGTGGCTACACCTTC	CASSSYRGGYTF
TRBV2	.	TRBJ1-4	.	TGTGCCAGCAGTGCGGGTAATAATGAAAAACTGTTTTTT	CASSAGNNEKLFF
TRBV14	.	TRBJ1-2	.	TGTGCCAGCAGCCAAGCCCCAGGGCATGGCTACACCTTC	CASSQAPGHGYTF
TRBV24-1	.	TRBJ1-5	TRBD1	TGTGCCACCAGTGATCCGGGACAGGGGGGTCAGCCCCAGCATTTT	CATSDPGQGGQPQHF
TRBV18	.	TRBJ2-3	.	TGTGCCAGCTCACCACAGGGGCAGACAGATACGCAGTATTTT	CASSPQGQTDTQYF
TRBV19	once	TRBJ2-5	.	TGTGCCAGTAGTACGGTCTCTCGGGAGACCCAGTACTTC	CASSTVSRETQYF
TRBV2	once	TRBJ2-1	.	TGTGCCAGCAGTGTGCGACCTAGGTCCTACAATGAGCAGTTCTTC	CASSVRPRSYNEQFF
TRBV5-6	.	TRBJ2-6	TRBD1	TGTGCCAGCAGCTTGGGACAGGGGGCCCTCTCTGGGGCCAACGTCCTGACTTTC	CASSLGQGALSGANVLTF
TRBV6-5	.	TRBJ2-3	.	TGTGCCAGCAGGGCTAGTGGTACGCAGTATTTT	CASRASGTQYF
TRBV10-3	.	TRBJ1-1	TRBD1	TGTGCCATCAGGGGGACAGGGTTGAACACTGAAGCTTTCTTT	CAIRGTGLNTEAFF
TRBV5-1	.	TRBJ1-2	.	TGCGCCAGCAGCTTTAACCGTGAGGAGGGCTACACCTTC	CASSFNREEGYTF
TRBV2	.	TRBJ1-1	.	TGTGCCAGCAGGATGGACAGTGCGAACACTGAAGCTTTCTTT	CASRMDSANTEAFF
TRBV7-8	.	TRBJ2-4	.	TGTGCCAGCAGCCCGGACAGTTGGAACATTCAGTACTTC	CASSPDSWNIQYF
TRBV9	once	TRBJ1-1	.	TGTGCCAGCAGCGTACAGGGTAACACTGAAGCTTTCTTT	CASSVQGNTEAFF
TRBV7-3	.	TRBJ2-5	TRBD1	TGTGCCAGCAGCTTAGGAATACAGGGGTACCAAGAGACCCAGTACTTC	CASSLGIQGYQETQYF
TRBV2	once	TRBJ2-3	.	TGTGCCGGAGAGCTGTCAGATACGCAGTATTTT	CAGELSDTQYF
TRBV18	.	TRBJ2-3	.	TGTGCCAGCTCACCACTAGGTGGCGGTGTCGCAGATACGCAGTATTTT	CASSPLGGGVADTQYF
TRBV29-1	.	TRBJ1-2	.	TGCAGCGTTGATAGGGGTCTAGGCTATGGCTACACCTTC	CSVDRGLGYGYTF
TRBV7-8	.	TRBJ2-1	.	TGTGCCAGCAGCTTAGGACCACAGACGATAAGCTCCTACAATGAGCAGTTCTTC	CASSLGPQTISSYNEQFF
TRBV30	.	TRBJ2-1	TRBD2	TGTGCCTGGAGTGTACTCCTAGCGGGGGGAGGAGGGCAGTTCTTC	CAWSVLLAGGGGQFF
TRBV25-1	.	TRBJ1-2	.	TGTGCCAGCAGTGAATTCAGTGATGGCTACACCTTC	CASSEFSDGYTF
TRBV6-5	.	TRBJ1-5	.	TGTGCCAGCAGTTCCATCACAGGGTGGGGCAATCAGCCCCAGCATTTT	CASSSITGWGNQPQHF